Presented here are 18 T cell receptor beta chains from one specimen sequenced in a study of cytomegalovirus exposure and HLA in healthy donors. Both 60 Vbeta primers and 13 Jbeta primers went into the PCR. Some clones are missing from TCRdb's copy, which holds only in-frame ones; the method was immunoSEQ multiplex PCR. The sample holds around 150,000 clones, around 75% seen once. Sequenced material: PBMCs. These receptor sequences come from a human donor in good health.

This rearrangement joins TRBV5-6 to TRBJ1-6, with D possibly being TRBD1 (5 bases). Per the germline V gene, CDR1 is SGHDT and CDR2 is YYEEEE. The CDR3 covers 15 residues. Between the trimmed V and J ends, which lost 3 bases and 15 bases, there was a span of 22 bases. CDR3 amino acids: CASSSLTDQGCFLHF. CDR3 bases: TGTGCCAGCAGCTCATTGACAGACCAAGGTTGTTTCCTCCACTTT.

This chain links TRBV5-1 with TRBJ1-5, with a possible D match to TRBD1 (5 bases). Germline V lookup: CDR1 SGHRS, CDR2 YFSETQ. The CDR3 runs 14 residues. The CDR3 coding sequence is TGCGCACCCGGCAGAAGGGGCGGCAATCAGCCCCAGCATTTT. This codes for CAPGRRGGNQPQHF. The full variable domain, rest sourced from reference TRBV5-1 and TRBJ1-5, is KAGVTQTPRYLIKTRGQQVTLSCSPISGHRSVSWYQQTPGQGLQFLFEYFSETQRNKGNFPGRFSGRQFSNSRSEMNVSTLELGDSALYLCAPGRRGGNQPQHFGDGTRLSIL.

V is TRBV7-2 and J is TRBJ2-7; D is unclear. The CDR3 sequence is 15 residues long. Germline values: CDR1 SGHTA, CDR2 FQGNSA. V was cut by 1 base and J by 2 bases, with 12 bases left in between. CDR3 sequence: CASSLGAASTYEQYF. As DNA, the CDR3 is TGTGCCAGCAGCTTAGGGGCCGCGTCAACCTACGAGCAGTACTTC.

In DNA form, the CDR3 reads TGTGCCAGCACCGCTACAGGCCAGAGCGGCTACACCTTC. Translation gives CASTATGQSGYTF. The chain joins TRBV27 to TRBJ1-2; possible D gene TRBD1, 5 bases. The CDR3 is 13 residues long. The V gene's germline CDR1 is MNHEY and CDR2 SMNVEV (reference sequence). V was trimmed by 7 bases and J by 8 bases, leaving 17 bases between them.

The count of this clone is one. This chain joins TRBV30 and TRBJ1-2; no clear D. The germline V gene has CDR1 GTSNPN and CDR2 SVGIG (reference sequence). The CDR3 has 14 residues. Trimming pared 0 bases from V and 10 bases from J, leaving 18 bases between. Here the CDR3 reads CAWSVLAKSNVYTF. The CDR3 DNA is TGTGCCTGGAGTGTACTAGCAAAATCAAACGTCTACACCTTC.

The chain links TRBV25-1 to TRBJ1-2, with D perhaps matching TRBD1 (6 bases). The CDR3 loop spans 14 amino acids. V lost 4 bases, J lost 3 bases, and 12 bases lay in between. Germline values: CDR1 MGHDK, CDR2 SYGVNS. As DNA, the CDR3 is TGTGCCAGCAGTGTCTCAGGGGATCACTATGGCTACACCTTC. Its protein is CASSVSGDHYGYTF.

V and J are TRBV7-8 and TRBJ2-7; no clear D. The V end was cut by 5 bases, the J end by 7 bases, with 15 bases between. Germline CDR1 SGHVS, CDR2 FQNEAQ. The CDR3 is made up of 13 amino acids. The DNA for the CDR3 is TGTGCCAGCAGCGAACAGACCCATTGGGAGCAGTACTTC. It translates to CASSEQTHWEQYF.

CDR3 in amino acids: CASSLWTSGYEQYF. The CDR3 DNA sequence: TGTGCCAGCAGCCTGTGGACTAGCGGGTACGAGCAGTACTTC. The chain joins TRBV7-2 to TRBJ2-7, with 11 bases identical to TRBD2. CDR1 SGHTA and CDR2 FQGNSA come from the germline V gene. The junction had 4 bases not matched to a gene; V was cut back by 5 bases and J by 4 bases. CDR3 length: 14 residues. Complete variable domain (other parts from reference TRBV7-2 and TRBJ2-7): GAGVSQSPSNKVTEKGKDVELRCDPISGHTALYWYRQSLGQGLEFLIYFQGNSAPDKSGLPSDRFSAERTGGSVSTLTIQRTQQEDSAVYLCASSLWTSGYEQYFGPGTRLTVT.

The rearrangement joins TRBV27 to TRBJ2-2; D may be TRBD2 (5 bases). V lost 1 base to trimming and J lost 0 bases, with 12 bases between them. The germline V gene encodes CDR1 MNHEY and CDR2 SMNVEV (reference sequence). There are 17 residues in the CDR3. The CDR3 sequence is CASSLFEGVTNTGELFF. CDR3 coding DNA: TGTGCCAGCAGTTTATTTGAGGGAGTAACGAACACCGGGGAGCTGTTTTTT.

Turning to this clone: One junction end does not reproduce the germline sequence, and a read error may be involved. The chain uses TRBV13 and TRBJ2-5, with 13 bases aligning to TRBD2. Germline CDR1 and CDR2: PRHDT and FYEKMQ (reference sequence). The length of the CDR3 is 16 residues. The CDR3 loop reads CASSVGLAGEGETQYF. For the CDR3, the DNA is TGTGCCAGCAGCGTAGGACTAGCGGGGGAAGGTGAGACCCAGTACTTC.

This chain links TRBV15 with TRBJ2-1, with D unclear. V was trimmed by 8 bases and J by 8 bases, leaving 16 bases between them. From germline, CDR1 is LNHNV and CDR2 YYDKDF (reference sequence). The CDR3 is made up of 13 amino acids. The CDR3 region is CATGTLRGYEQFF. For the CDR3, the DNA is TGTGCCACCGGTACCCTACGAGGTTATGAGCAGTTCTTC.

V usage is TRBV5-1 and J usage is TRBJ1-4; D remains unclear. The CDR3 loop spans 13 amino acids. V was pared by 1 base and J by 2 bases, with 3 bases between. In germline, CDR1 is SGHRS, CDR2 YFSETQ. CDR3 nucleotide sequence: TGCGCCAGCAGCTTGCGGACTAATGAAAAACTGTTTTTT. Protein sequence: CASSLRTNEKLFF.

The chain uses TRBV6-5 and TRBJ1-2; D might be TRBD1 (5 bases). This CDR3 has 13 amino acids. Trimming took off 0 bases at V and 7 bases at J, with 9 bases between the two ends. In germline, CDR1 is MNHEY, CDR2 SVGAGI. CDR3 nucleotide sequence: TGTGCCAGCAGTTACTCGGGGGGGGGTGGCTACACCTTC. It yields the protein CASSYSGGGGYTF.

V usage is TRBV6-4 and J usage is TRBJ2-3; D is perhaps TRBD1 (6 bases). V shed 5 bases and J shed 2 bases, with 11 bases lying between them. Germline V gives CDR1 MRHNA, CDR2 SNTAGT. This CDR3 is built from 14 residues. Here the CDR3 DNA reads TGTGCCAGCAGTCCAAGACAGGACACAGATACGCAGTATTTT. Its translation: CASSPRQDTDTQYF.

The chain carries TRBV28 and TRBJ1-3, with D possibly matching TRBD1 (6 bases). The CDR3 contains 16 residues. The germline CDR1 and CDR2 sequences are MDHEN and SYDVKM. The ends were cut back, 5 bases at V and 2 bases at J, with 16 bases in the middle. The CDR3 DNA sequence: TGTGCCAGCAGTGGAGAAGGGGGTGGAACTGGAAACACCATATATTTT. As protein: CASSGEGGGTGNTIYF.

This clone was seen a handful of times. The rearrangement joins TRBV5-1 to TRBJ2-2, with unresolved D. Trimming took off 3 bases at V and 3 bases at J, with 9 bases between the two ends. This CDR3 contains 14 residues. Looked up from germline, CDR1 is SGHRS and CDR2 is YFSETQ. The CDR3 DNA reads as TGCGCCAGCAGCTCGACTGGCGACACCGGGGAGCTGTTTTTT. This gives the protein CASSSTGDTGELFF.

The chain recombines TRBV28 with TRBJ2-7; D is perhaps TRBD2 (6 bases). The CDR3 is made up of 13 amino acids. Germline V CDR1 and CDR2: MDHEN, SYDVKM. Trimming pared 6 bases from V and 2 bases from J, leaving 11 bases between. The CDR3 loop is CASRVAEPYEQYF. The CDR3 DNA is TGTGCCAGCAGGGTAGCGGAACCCTACGAGCAGTACTTC.

The chain combines TRBV6-5 with TRBJ1-2, with TRBD1 as a possible D gene (5 bases). Trimming took 6 bases from V and 8 from J, leaving 16 bases between them. The CDR3 is 13 residues long. CDR1 is MNHEY, CDR2 SVGAGI, per germline. This CDR3 reads CASRGGTAKGYTF. Here the CDR3 DNA reads TGTGCCAGCAGAGGAGGGACCGCTAAAGGCTACACCTTC.